The entry that follows covers one T cell receptor beta chain sequence. Its cognate antigen is unknown. A much more abundant neighbour one base away suggests this may be a read error. This entry belongs to a study of Graves' ophthalmopathy and Graves' hyperthyroidism. CDR1 is SNHLY and CDR2 is FYNNEI in the germline V gene. Between the trimmed V and J ends, which lost 6 bases and 3 bases, there was a span of 9 bases. The CDR3 has 12 residues. RNA transcripts yielded amplified TCR beta CDR3 regions. After a first-round RT-PCR with HTBI primers, a second-round multiplex PCR was run. TCRdb reprocessed the multiplex PCR reads via MiXCR and lists one record per CDR3 protein. In the table there are over a million distinct CDR3 sequences, less than 45% of which are singletons. Study-wide points: Most expanded clonotypes from thyroid (those above 0.001 frequency) were also found in blood.

Clinical symptoms, serum thyroxine, TRAb, thyroid ultrasound and orbital computed tomography determined diagnosis. Sequenced sample: peripheral blood or thyroid tissue (not recorded which). V gene TRBV2 combines with J gene TRBJ2-7; D is unresolved. This clonotype was obtained from an adult man with Graves' hyperthyroidism. The CDR3 is CASRGHFYEQYF. CDR3 in DNA: TGTGCCAGCAGGGGCCACTTCTACGAGCAGTACTTC. Drawing the rest from reference TRBV2 and TRBJ2-7, the complete variable domain is EPEVTQTPSHQVTQMGQEVILRCVPISNHLYFYWYRQILGQKVEFLVSFYNNEISEKSEIFDDQFSVERPDGSNFTLKIRSTKLEDSAMYFCASRGHFYEQYFGPGTRLTVT.